The rows below give T cell receptor beta chains drawn from one sample of a study of shared clonotypes between healthy human individuals. The table came from immunoSEQ multiplex PCR; TCRdb's copy has only in-frame clones and leaves some out. The sample includes about 1,500,000 clones, more than 95% of them seen just once. Sequencing input: naive CD4+ T cells sorted from blood. The origin of the receptors is a man between 25 and 39 years old in good health. Both conserved end residues are part of each CDR3. Each record gives: V gene, J gene, D gene, clone size, CDR3 protein, CDR3 DNA. D genes are given only for firm matches. Size tells how often a clone was seen (once, few, many) or the class of an expanded clone, and some rows leave it out.

TRBV7-2	TRBJ2-7	TRBD1	.	CASIGQGGYEQYF	TGTGCCAGTATCGGACAGGGAGGATACGAGCAGTACTTC
TRBV7-9	TRBJ2-1	TRBD2	.	CASSLALGLAGGNEQFF	TGTGCCAGCAGCTTAGCCCTGGGACTAGCGGGAGGTAATGAGCAGTTCTTC
TRBV5-1	TRBJ2-1	.	.	CASSLSGMGYNEQFF	TGCGCCAGCAGCTTGTCGGGAATGGGATACAATGAGCAGTTCTTC
TRBV2	TRBJ2-7	TRBD2	.	CASSVSGSRVNEQYF	TGTGCCAGCAGTGTTAGCGGGAGTCGTGTAAACGAGCAGTACTTC
TRBV18	TRBJ2-5	.	.	CASSPLAWGQETQYF	TGTGCCAGCTCACCACTTGCGTGGGGGCAAGAGACCCAGTACTTC
TRBV5-1	TRBJ2-7	TRBD2	once	CASSRAGAYEQYF	TGCGCCAGCAGCCGAGCGGGGGCCTACGAGCAGTACTTC
TRBV5-1	TRBJ2-2	.	once	CASSNYRTAGELFF	TGCGCCAGCAGCAATTATCGGACTGCCGGGGAGCTGTTTTTT
TRBV15	TRBJ2-1	.	.	CATSRWPGTANNEQFF	TGTGCCACCAGCAGATGGCCCGGGACGGCTAACAATGAGCAGTTCTTC
TRBV5-1	TRBJ2-2	TRBD1	.	CASRTGANTGELFF	TGCGCCAGCCGGACAGGGGCGAACACCGGGGAGCTGTTTTTT
TRBV7-8	TRBJ2-7	.	.	CASSLVPTGDYEQYF	TGTGCCAGCAGCTTAGTACCGACGGGGGACTACGAGCAGTACTTC
TRBV7-9	TRBJ2-1	.	.	CASSLFERGQFF	TGTGCCAGCAGCTTATTCGAAAGGGGGCAGTTCTTC
TRBV6-5	TRBJ2-1	.	.	CASSYLVEGEQFF	TGTGCCAGCAGTTACTTGGTGGAGGGGGAGCAGTTCTTC
TRBV5-6	TRBJ2-7	TRBD2	once	CASSLRLAGVYEQYF	TGTGCCAGCAGCTTGAGACTAGCGGGAGTTTACGAGCAGTACTTC
TRBV5-1	TRBJ1-1	TRBD1	.	CASSFRGLPSGTEAFF	TGCGCCAGCAGCTTTAGGGGGCTACCGTCGGGCACTGAAGCTTTCTTT
TRBV2	TRBJ2-3	TRBD2	.	CASSEGSGRDTQYF	TGTGCCAGCAGTGAAGGTAGCGGGAGAGATACGCAGTATTTT
TRBV6-6	TRBJ2-3	.	.	CASSHLTGWGTDTQYF	TGTGCCAGCAGTCACTTAACAGGGTGGGGCACAGATACGCAGTATTTT
TRBV28	TRBJ2-7	.	once	CASSFPVGMSSYEQYF	TGTGCCAGCAGTTTCCCAGTGGGTATGAGCTCCTACGAGCAGTACTTC